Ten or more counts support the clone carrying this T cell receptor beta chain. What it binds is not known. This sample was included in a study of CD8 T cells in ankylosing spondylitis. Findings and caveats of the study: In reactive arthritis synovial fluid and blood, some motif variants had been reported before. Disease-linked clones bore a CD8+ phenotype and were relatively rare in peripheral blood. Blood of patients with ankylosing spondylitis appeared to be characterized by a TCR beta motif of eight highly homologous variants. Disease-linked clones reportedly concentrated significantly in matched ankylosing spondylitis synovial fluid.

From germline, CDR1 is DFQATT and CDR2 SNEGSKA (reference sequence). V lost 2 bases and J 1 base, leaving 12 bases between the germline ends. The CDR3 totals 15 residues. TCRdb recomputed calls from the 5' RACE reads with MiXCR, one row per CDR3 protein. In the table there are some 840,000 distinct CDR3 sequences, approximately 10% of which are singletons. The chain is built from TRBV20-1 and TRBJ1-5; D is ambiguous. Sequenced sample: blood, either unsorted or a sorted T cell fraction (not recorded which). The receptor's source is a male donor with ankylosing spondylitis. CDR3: CSARKGARSNQPQHF. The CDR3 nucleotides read TGCAGTGCTAGAAAGGGTGCTCGAAGCAATCAGCCCCAGCATTTT.